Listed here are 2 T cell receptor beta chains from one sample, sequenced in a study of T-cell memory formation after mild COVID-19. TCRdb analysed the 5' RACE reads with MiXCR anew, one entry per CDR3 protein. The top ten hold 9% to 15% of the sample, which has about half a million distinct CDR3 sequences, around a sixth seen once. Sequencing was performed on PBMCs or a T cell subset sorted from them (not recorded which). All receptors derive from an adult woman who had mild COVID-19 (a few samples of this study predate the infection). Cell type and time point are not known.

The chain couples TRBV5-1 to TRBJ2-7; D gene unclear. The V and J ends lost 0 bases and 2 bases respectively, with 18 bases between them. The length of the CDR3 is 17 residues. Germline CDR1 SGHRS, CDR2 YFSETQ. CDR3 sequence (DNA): TGCGCCAGCAGCTTGGGGTCTGCGGATCGGACGACCTACGAGCAGTACTTC. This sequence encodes CASSLGSADRTTYEQYF.

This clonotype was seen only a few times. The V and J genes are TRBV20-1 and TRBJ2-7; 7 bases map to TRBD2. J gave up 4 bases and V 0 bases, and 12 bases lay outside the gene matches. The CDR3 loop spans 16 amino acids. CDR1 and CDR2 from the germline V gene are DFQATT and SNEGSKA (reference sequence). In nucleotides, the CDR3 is TGCAGTGCTAGAGATTTCGGACTAGTGCTTTCTTACGAGCAGTACTTC. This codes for CSARDFGLVLSYEQYF.